The 14 T cell receptor beta chains presented below share a single source sample, sequenced in a study of blood T cell repertoires in COVID-19. Assay used: immunoSEQ multiplex PCR; TCRdb lists only in-frame clones, some missing. The data contain under 250,000 clones, 70% to 85% of them singletons. The sequencing input was PBMCs or T cells enriched from blood (not recorded which). The receptors here all came from a man aged 55-75 years who had recovered from COVID-19.

V gene TRBV2 combines with J gene TRBJ2-1; 9 bases agree with TRBD2. The J segment lost 6 bases and the V segment lost 8 bases, leaving 8 bases of the junction unmatched. There are 14 residues in the CDR3. CDR1 is SNHLY and CDR2 is FYNNEI in the germline V gene. The CDR3 protein is CASSRGREGNEQFF. Written as DNA, the CDR3 is TGTGCCAGCTCTAGGGGGCGGGAGGGCAATGAGCAGTTCTTC.

The V call is TRBV11-3, the J call TRBJ1-2, with D possibly TRBD1 on 5 matching bases. The CDR3 is 14 amino acids. The V gene lost 3 bases and the J gene lost 0 bases, with 8 bases spanning the gap. Per germline, CDR1 SGHNT and CDR2 YENEEA. The CDR3 DNA sequence: TGTGCCAGCAGCTTCGACAGCTCTAACTATGGCTACACCTTC. It encodes CASSFDSSNYGYTF.

This clone showed up just a few times. The chain carries TRBV7-9 and TRBJ1-6; 9 bases fit TRBD1. After removal of 6 bases from V and 7 bases from J, the junction contained 1 base not matched to a gene. Germline-derived CDR1 and CDR2 are SEHNR and FQNEAQ (reference sequence). The length of the CDR3 is 13 residues. CDR3: CASRGQGNSPLHF. The DNA for the CDR3 is TGTGCCAGCAGGGGACAGGGAAATTCACCCCTCCACTTT.

The chain employs TRBV5-4 and TRBJ1-2, with 10 bases identical to TRBD1. Germline CDR1 reads SGHNT; CDR2 reads YYREEE (reference sequence). With V trimmed by 6 bases and J by 4 bases, 6 bases remained unmatched. The length of the CDR3 is 14 residues. The CDR3 sequence is CASNWDRGSYGYTF. The CDR3, as DNA: TGTGCCAGCAACTGGGACAGGGGAAGCTATGGCTACACCTTC.

The chain carries TRBV6-5 and TRBJ1-2; D unclear. CDR3 length: 11 amino acids. Germline V gene lookup returns CDR1 MNHEY and CDR2 SVGAGI. V shed 6 bases and J shed 8 bases, with 10 bases lying between them. CDR3 amino acids: CASSPGWGYTF. CDR3 DNA: TGTGCCAGCAGCCCGGGGTGGGGCTACACCTTC.

The V and J genes are TRBV5-1 and TRBJ2-7; 10 bases are a match to TRBD1. The CDR3 loop spans 15 amino acids. V lost 0 bases and J lost 4; bases outside the gene matches: 4. The V gene's germline CDR1 is SGHRS and CDR2 YFSETQ. The CDR3 DNA is TGCGCCAGCAGCTTGGAAGGACAGGGGGTGTACGAGCAGTACTTC. Translated, it gives CASSLEGQGVYEQYF. The complete variable domain, with remaining parts taken from reference TRBV5-1 and TRBJ2-7, reads KAGVTQTPRYLIKTRGQQVTLSCSPISGHRSVSWYQQTPGQGLQFLFEYFSETQRNKGNFPGRFSGRQFSNSRSEMNVSTLELGDSALYLCASSLEGQGVYEQYFGPGTRLTVT.

This clone was observed once. The rearrangement links TRBV7-9 to TRBJ2-5; 9 positions match TRBD1. The J segment lost 1 base and the V segment lost 0 bases, leaving 3 bases of the junction unmatched. This CDR3 is 16 amino acids long. Germline loops: CDR1 SEHNR, CDR2 FQNEAQ (reference sequence). The CDR3 here is CASSLALTGGQETQYF. CDR3 DNA: TGTGCCAGCAGCTTAGCCCTGACAGGGGGCCAAGAGACCCAGTACTTC.

This chain uses TRBV2 with TRBJ1-1, with D tentatively TRBD1 (5 bases). Germline lookup yields CDR1 SNHLY and CDR2 FYNNEI. The V end was cut by 5 bases, the J end by 5 bases, with 12 bases between. The CDR3 contains 13 residues. In DNA, the CDR3 is TGTGCCAGCAGTTGGCAGGGATGGACTGAAGCTTTCTTT. Protein sequence: CASSWQGWTEAFF.

J is TRBJ2-1 and V is TRBV13, with D tentatively TRBD2 (5 bases). CDR3 length: 12 residues. The germline gives CDR1 PRHDT, CDR2 FYEKMQ (reference sequence). Trimming took 5 bases from V and 11 from J, leaving 13 bases between them. For the CDR3, the DNA is TGTGCCAGCAGCCGCCACCGGGATAAGCAGTTCTTC. Translating gives CASSRHRDKQFF.

This clone appeared once. Additional DNA sequences in this sample encode the identical CDR3. CDR3 sequence reads: CSVDRYNEQFF. The CDR3 nucleotides read TGCAGCGTTGACCGTTACAATGAGCAGTTCTTC. The chain has TRBV29-1 and TRBJ2-1; D is unresolved. The CDR3 spans 11 residues. The germline V and J ends were trimmed by 3 bases and 4 bases, with 4 bases remaining between them. Per germline, CDR1 SQVTM and CDR2 ANQGSEA.

This chain joins TRBV3-1 (or the pseudogene TRBV3-2) and TRBJ1-1, with D possibly matching TRBD1 (5 bases). Germline loops: CDR1 LGHDT, CDR2 YNNKEL (reference sequence). The CDR3 has 15 amino acids. With 1 base removed from V and 0 bases from J, the gap between germline ends came to 9 bases. CDR3 region: CASSQAKGLNTEAFF. In DNA form, the CDR3 reads TGTGCCAGCAGCCAAGCTAAGGGGTTGAACACTGAAGCTTTCTTT.

This clone appeared a few times. V usage is TRBV3-1 (or the pseudogene TRBV3-2) and J usage is TRBJ2-7; no reliable D call. The V gene lost 3 bases and the J gene lost 2 bases, with 5 bases spanning the gap. In germline, CDR1 is LGHDT, CDR2 YNNKEL (reference sequence). CDR3 length equals 12 residues. The CDR3: CASSQATYEQYF. The CDR3 DNA is TGTGCCAGCAGCCAGGCCACCTACGAGCAGTACTTC.

The chain has TRBV5-1 and TRBJ1-2; D unclear. The ends were cut back, 1 base at V and 4 bases at J, with 8 bases in the middle. Germline V lookup: CDR1 SGHRS, CDR2 YFSETQ. This CDR3 has 13 amino acids. CDR3 residues: CASSLSTAYGYTF. In nucleotides, the CDR3 is TGCGCCAGCAGCTTGAGTACAGCCTATGGCTACACCTTC.

In its sample, this clone was seen a few times. The V and J genes are TRBV11-2 and TRBJ1-2; TRBD1 agrees at 10 bases. Germline V lookup: CDR1 SGHAT, CDR2 FQNNGV. Trimming took 3 bases from V and 7 from J; bases not matched to a gene: 5. This CDR3 region has 14 residues. This chain's CDR3 is CASSLTGGPVGYTF. CDR3 DNA: TGTGCCAGCAGCTTGACAGGGGGCCCTGTTGGCTACACCTTC.